This T cell receptor beta chain is drawn from a study of response to subunit inactivated influenza vaccine (dated by TCRdb to the late 2010s). Study-wide context: The study used deep quantitative T cell receptor repertoire profiling to track responses to a trivalent subunit inactivated influenza vaccine.

The method was RT-PCR. Sequenced using an Illumina HiSeq 2500. The public reads were reprocessed in TCRdb via fastp at Q25 and MiXCR, keeping in-frame beta chains. Entries are consolidated by CDR3 protein sequence, retaining the most common genes and DNA. The sample contains about 300,000 distinct CDR3 sequences, about 20% of them found a single time. The ten largest account for about 9.4% of the sample. The paper as a whole reports these results and caveats: According to the authors, only a limited number of new T cells may be recruited by each seasonal influenza vaccination.

With regard to this clonotype: Its antigen target is currently unknown. Base qualities are missing; no much larger clone stands one base away.

Via the germline V gene, CDR1 is SGHRS and CDR2 YFSETQ. V is cut by 1 base and J by 1 base, and the space between the germline ends is 8 bases. The CDR3 runs 14 residues from the cysteine to the phenylalanine. CDR3 DNA only is kept here, 42 bases in frame from base 1. The sequence came from a man between 50 and 69 years old who received an inactivated influenza vaccine. Donor details come from another sample of the same person, matched by shared clones. The chain joins TRBV5-1 to TRBJ1-1; the D segment cannot be called with confidence. The sequencing here drew on PBMCs from blood, taken about 20 months after vaccination. The DNA reads as follows: TGCGCCAGCAGCTTGCTACAGAGGAACACTGAAGCTTTCTTT. Its protein product is CASSLLQRNTEAFF.